The 28 T cell receptor beta chains below come from one sample, sequenced in a study of T cells in Graves' hyperthyroidism and ophthalmopathy (dated by TCRdb to between 2018 and 2020). Library creation used multiplex PCR. The listed sequencing device is Illumina HiSeq 2000. TCR beta CDR3 regions were amplified from RNA transcripts. A first-round RT-PCR of the TCR CDR3 used the HTBI primer set with the Qiagen OneStep RT-PCR kit. TCRdb trimmed public reads at Q25 via fastp, called clones via MiXCR and kept in-frame beta chains. All rows with the same CDR3 protein become a single entry with the most common DNA and genes. This sample has over 250,000 distinct CDR3 sequences in its table, and less than 30% of those were observed once. The ten largest clonotypes hold approximately 25% of the sample. Sequenced input: blood. The receptors here all came from a man aged 40-50 years with Graves' hyperthyroidism that later progressed to Graves' ophthalmopathy.

The sample holds many counts of this clonotype. A single base separates this from a much larger clone, so it may be a read error. The chain couples TRBV6-1 to TRBJ1-5; D unresolved. Per germline, CDR1 MNHNS and CDR2 SASEGT. V dropped 3 bases and J dropped 6 bases, with 9 bases sitting between them. This CDR3 has 13 amino acids. CDR3 nucleotide sequence: TGTGCCAGCAGTGATAATTGGAGTCAGCCCCAGCATTTT. Residues: CASSDNWSQPQHF.

This clonotype was seen a few times. The rearrangement joins TRBV20-1 to TRBJ2-7, with 8 bases matching TRBD1. The germline gives CDR1 DFQATT, CDR2 SNEGSKA (reference sequence). CDR3 length equals 15 residues. Trimming at V came to 6 bases and at J to 4 bases, leaving 14 bases not matched to a gene. The CDR3 region is CSANHDRGFLYEQYF. CDR3 coding DNA: TGCAGTGCCAACCACGACAGGGGATTTCTTTACGAGCAGTACTTC.

This clonotype was seen at least ten times. The chain carries TRBV6-1 and TRBJ1-5; tentatively, D is TRBD1 (5 bases). The ends were cut back, 3 bases at V and 5 bases at J, with 11 bases in the middle. There are 14 residues in the CDR3. Germline V CDR1 and CDR2: MNHNS, SASEGT. The CDR3 reads CASSDGAGDQPQHF. DNA of the CDR3: TGTGCCAGCAGTGACGGGGCTGGCGATCAGCCCCAGCATTTT.

This clonotype was seen many times. The chain combines TRBV6-5 with TRBJ2-7; no definite D call. CDR3 length: 13 amino acids. Trimming left V 4 bases short and J 2 bases short, with 9 bases between. Germline V gene lookup returns CDR1 MNHEY and CDR2 SVGAGI. In nucleotides, the CDR3 is TGTGCCAGCAGTTCGAGACCCGCCTACGAGCAGTACTTC. As protein: CASSSRPAYEQYF.

The chain is built from TRBV7-2 and TRBJ2-7, with D perhaps TRBD2 (5 bases). CDR3 length: 14 amino acids. V was pared by 5 bases and J by 5 bases, with 16 bases between. Per germline, CDR1 SGHTA and CDR2 FQGNSA. This chain's CDR3 is CASSVRVLGDEQYF. The CDR3 nucleotides are TGTGCCAGCAGCGTGAGGGTTCTGGGCGACGAGCAGTACTTC. The full variable domain, its missing parts supplied by reference TRBV7-2 and TRBJ2-7, is GAGVSQSPSNKVTEKGKDVELRCDPISGHTALYWYRQSLGQGLEFLIYFQGNSAPDKSGLPSDRFSAERTGGSVSTLTIQRTQQEDSAVYLCASSVRVLGDEQYFGPGTRLTVT.

This clonotype was recorded at least ten times. The chain links TRBV5-1 to TRBJ2-7; TRBD1 matches at 8 bases. V lost 4 bases, J lost 1 base, and 7 bases stayed unmatched. Germline CDR1 SGHRS, CDR2 YFSETQ. The CDR3 has 15 residues. CDR3 region: CASSPGQARSYEQYF. DNA of the CDR3: TGCGCCAGCAGCCCGGGACAGGCTCGTTCCTACGAGCAGTACTTC.

This clonotype was recorded many times. The rearrangement uses TRBV5-1 and TRBJ2-5, with no clear D. Trimming stripped 4 bases from V and 3 bases from J, with 10 bases between. CDR1 and CDR2 from the germline V gene are SGHRS and YFSETQ. This CDR3 spans 13 amino acids. Here the CDR3 reads CASSEAREETQYF. The CDR3, as DNA: TGCGCCAGCAGCGAGGCCCGAGAAGAGACCCAGTACTTC.

This clonotype appeared many times. This rearrangement joins TRBV6-5 to TRBJ2-7; D not certain. Germline CDR1 reads MNHEY; CDR2 reads SVGAGI. Trimming took off 6 bases at V and 0 bases at J, with 9 bases between the two ends. The CDR3 consists of 13 residues. The CDR3 spells CASSQRSSYEQYF. CDR3 coding DNA: TGTGCCAGCAGCCAAAGGAGCTCCTACGAGCAGTACTTC.

This clonotype has ten or more counts. This rearrangement joins TRBV11-2 to TRBJ1-5; D uncertain. Per germline, CDR1 SGHAT and CDR2 FQNNGV. V lost 1 base to trimming and J lost 7 bases, with 8 bases between them. The CDR3 totals 13 residues. The CDR3 DNA reads TGTGCCAGCAGCTTAGGGCCGAGCCAGCCCCAGCATTTT. Its translation is CASSLGPSQPQHF.

The sample holds many counts of this clonotype. The chain carries TRBV6-1 and TRBJ1-1; a weak D match, TRBD1 (6 bases). V gave up 4 bases and J gave up 7 bases, with 13 bases separating them. This CDR3 has 13 amino acids. The germline V gene encodes CDR1 MNHNS and CDR2 SASEGT. CDR3 region: CASSAGEGDEAFF. Written as DNA, the CDR3 is TGTGCCAGCAGTGCAGGGGAGGGGGATGAAGCTTTCTTT.

This clonotype was recorded a few times. This sequence joins TRBV5-1 and TRBJ2-7, with 14 bases lining up with TRBD2. Trimming took 0 bases from V and 5 from J; bases not matched to a gene: 10. This CDR3 comprises 18 residues. Germline V lookup: CDR1 SGHRS, CDR2 YFSETQ. CDR3 amino acids: CASSLGTSGRLLDHEQYF. The CDR3 bases are TGCGCCAGCAGCTTGGGGACTAGCGGGAGGCTCCTCGACCACGAGCAGTACTTC.

In its sample, this clonotype was seen many times. The chain joins TRBV14 to TRBJ2-1; D call uncertain. Trimming removed 3 bases from V and 9 bases from J, with 6 bases in between. The CDR3 covers 11 residues. Germline V gives CDR1 SGHDN, CDR2 FVKESK. The CDR3 loop reads CASSQFREQFF. The DNA of the CDR3 is TGTGCCAGCAGCCAGTTTCGTGAGCAGTTCTTC. Using reference TRBV14 and TRBJ2-1 for the parts outside the CDR3, the full variable domain is EAGVTQFPSHSVIEKGQTVTLRCDPISGHDNLYWYRRVMGKEIKFLLHFVKESKQDESGMPNNRFLAERTGGTYSTLKVQPAELEDSGVYFCASSQFREQFFGPGTRLTVL.

This chain joins TRBV15 and TRBJ1-1, with 7 bases aligning to TRBD1. Germline loops: CDR1 LNHNV, CDR2 YYDKDF (reference sequence). This CDR3 contains 15 residues. The trim removed 2 bases at V and 1 base at J, leaving 4 bases unmatched. The CDR3 coding sequence is TGTGCCACCAGCAGACTCGACAGGGCGAACACTGAAGCTTTCTTT. Amino acid sequence: CATSRLDRANTEAFF.

This clonotype occurred many times. This chain links TRBV10-3 with TRBJ1-1; D is possibly TRBD1 (6 bases). Germline CDR1 and CDR2: ENHRY and SYGVKD. The CDR3 extends over 14 amino acids. V was shortened by 8 bases and J by 3 bases, with 16 bases between the two germline ends. CDR3: CAIAGAHGDTEAFF. In nucleotides, the CDR3 is TGTGCCATCGCAGGGGCCCATGGGGACACTGAAGCTTTCTTT.

This clonotype was observed at least ten times. The chain recombines TRBV6-6 with TRBJ1-5, with D unresolved. The CDR3 loop spans 12 amino acids. Trimming pared 5 bases from V and 3 bases from J, leaving 5 bases between. Germline CDR1 and CDR2: MNHNY and SVGAGI (reference sequence). The CDR3 DNA reads as TGTGCCAGCAGTACAGCCAATCAGCCCCAGCATTTT. The encoded protein is CASSTANQPQHF.

This chain links TRBV28 with TRBJ1-1; D not resolved. Germline V lookup: CDR1 MDHEN, CDR2 SYDVKM. The V and J ends lost 5 bases and 1 base respectively, with 11 bases between them. The CDR3 runs 14 residues. The CDR3 coding sequence is TGTGCCAGCAGTCCTACCTTCGGGAACACTGAAGCTTTCTTT. Residues: CASSPTFGNTEAFF.

The J gene is TRBJ1-2, the V gene TRBV6-1; D not resolved. Trimming left V 6 bases short and J 6 bases short, with 14 bases between. Germline V gives CDR1 MNHNS, CDR2 SASEGT. This CDR3 has 13 amino acids. The CDR3 loop is CASSASLSDGYTF. CDR3 DNA: TGTGCCAGCAGCGCCTCCCTTTCGGATGGCTACACCTTC.

This clonotype has ten or more counts. This rearrangement joins TRBV7-2 to TRBJ1-1; perhaps TRBD1 as D (6 bases). Germline loops: CDR1 SGHTA, CDR2 FQGNSA. The V end was cut by 1 base, the J end by 4 bases, with 13 bases between. The CDR3 covers 15 residues. The chain's CDR3 is CASSLVTGLATEAFF. The CDR3, as DNA: TGTGCCAGCAGCTTAGTGACAGGCCTTGCCACTGAAGCTTTCTTT.

As for this clonotype: The germline gene is not matched at one end of the junction; a read error may be the cause. V usage is TRBV6-1 and J usage is TRBJ1-1; D is undetermined. The CDR3 totals 14 residues. The germline V gene has CDR1 MNHNS and CDR2 SASEGT. This CDR3 reads CASSQAGMNTEAFF. The CDR3 DNA follows: TGTGCCAGCAGTCAAGCTGGAATGAACACTGAAGCTTTCTTT.

This clonotype was detected many times. This rearrangement joins TRBV24-1 to TRBJ2-2; 13 nucleotides line up with TRBD2. J lost 6 bases, V lost 0 bases, and 9 bases had no gene match. The germline V gene has CDR1 KGHDR and CDR2 SFDVKD. The CDR3 runs to 19 residues. The CDR3 nucleotides are TGTGCCACCAGTGATTTGGGACTAGCGGGAGTCGGGCCGGCCGGGGAGCTGTTTTTT. This codes for CATSDLGLAGVGPAGELFF.

In this sample, this clonotype turned up many times. The chain uses TRBV6-5 and TRBJ1-5; 8 positions match TRBD1. V shed 2 bases, J shed 6 bases, and the junction held 3 bases outside the gene matches. The CDR3 sequence is 14 residues long. Germline CDR1 MNHEY, CDR2 SVGAGI. Written as DNA, the CDR3 is TGTGCCAGCAGTTACGACAGGGGTGCTCAGCCCCAGCATTTT. This gives the protein CASSYDRGAQPQHF.

The chain couples TRBV10-3 to TRBJ1-1; D is undetermined. This CDR3 contains 14 residues. V was cut by 0 bases and J by 8 bases, with 13 bases left in between. The germline V gene encodes CDR1 ENHRY and CDR2 SYGVKD. The CDR3 region has the DNA TGTGCCATCAGTGAGTCGATCGACACCCACGAAGCTTTCTTT. Translating gives CAISESIDTHEAFF.

The sample holds a few counts of this clonotype. This chain uses TRBV6-1 with TRBJ2-7; maybe TRBD2 (6 bases). V shed 4 bases and J shed 6 bases, with 13 bases lying between them. This CDR3 contains 13 residues. Germline values: CDR1 MNHNS, CDR2 SASEGT. CDR3 residues: CASSGDWRREQYF. The CDR3 bases are TGTGCCAGCAGTGGGGACTGGAGGCGCGAGCAGTACTTC.

This chain links TRBV6-1 with TRBJ2-5; TRBD1 matches 9 bases. The CDR3 has 18 amino acids. Germline V gene sequence: CDR1 MNHNS, CDR2 SASEGT. Trimming cost V 6 bases and J 7 bases; bases outside gene matches: 21. Here the CDR3 DNA reads TGTGCCAGCAGCCTGAAACCCCCCGGACAGGGGCCAACTGGGACCCAGTACTTC. It encodes CASSLKPPGQGPTGTQYF.

This chain joins TRBV19 and TRBJ2-2; maybe TRBD2 (6 bases). Trimming stripped 6 bases from V and 3 bases from J, with 17 bases between. This CDR3 is built from 16 residues. CDR1 LNHDA and CDR2 SQIVND come from the germline V gene (reference sequence). In DNA form, the CDR3 reads TGTGCCAGTAGCCGACCCAGCGGGTCGGACACCGGGGAGCTGTTTTTT. It specifies CASSRPSGSDTGELFF.

This clonotype has ten or more counts. CDR3 sequence reads: CASRGAPISSGNTIYF. The CDR3 nucleotides are TGTGCCAGCCGGGGGGCCCCAATATCCTCTGGAAACACCATATATTTT. The rearrangement joins TRBV6-5 to TRBJ1-3, with D tentatively TRBD1 (6 bases). Deletions cut 8 bases from V and 0 bases from J, with 17 bases between. Germline CDR1 reads MNHEY; CDR2 reads SVGAGI. The CDR3 is 16 amino acids.

This clonotype was detected many times. This chain uses TRBV19 with TRBJ1-5; D uncertain. The CDR3 is 16 amino acids. The V gene's germline CDR1 is LNHDA and CDR2 SQIVND (reference sequence). Trimming shortened V by 5 bases and J by 0 bases, and 14 bases separated the two germline ends. The CDR3 nucleotides are TGTGCCAGTAGTCCCGCGACGGACCGTAGCAATCAGCCCCAGCATTTT. As protein: CASSPATDRSNQPQHF.

This clonotype was recorded many times. The chain combines TRBV12-3 or TRBV12-4 with TRBJ1-1, with 10 nucleotides matching TRBD1. This CDR3 comprises 13 residues. V trimming: 4 bases; J trimming: 7 bases; junction bases outside the gene matches: 3. CDR3 in amino acids: CASSWTGGNEAFF. DNA of the CDR3: TGTGCCAGCAGTTGGACAGGGGGTAATGAAGCTTTCTTT.